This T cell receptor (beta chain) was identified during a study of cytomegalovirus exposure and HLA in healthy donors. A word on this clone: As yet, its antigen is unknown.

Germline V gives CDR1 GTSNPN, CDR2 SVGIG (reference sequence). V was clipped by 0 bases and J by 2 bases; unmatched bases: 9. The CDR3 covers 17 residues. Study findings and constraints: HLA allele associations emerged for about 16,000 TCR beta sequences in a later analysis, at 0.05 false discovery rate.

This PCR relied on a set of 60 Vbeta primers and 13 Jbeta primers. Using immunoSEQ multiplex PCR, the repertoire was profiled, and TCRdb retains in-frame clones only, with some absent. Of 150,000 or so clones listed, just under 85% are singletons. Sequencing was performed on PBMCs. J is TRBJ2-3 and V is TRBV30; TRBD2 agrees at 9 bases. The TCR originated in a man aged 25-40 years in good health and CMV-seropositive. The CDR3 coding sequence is TGTGCCTGGAGTGTACCCCCGCGGGGGGGGATCACAGATACGCAGTATTTT. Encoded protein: CAWSVPPRGGITDTQYF.